This passage covers 22 T cell receptor beta chains from one sample sequenced in a study of CD8 T cells in ankylosing spondylitis. TCRdb independently ran MiXCR on the 5' RACE reads; one entry per CDR3 protein. The sample has around 17,000 distinct CDR3 sequences, approximately 8.4% seen once; the top ten hold 30% to 45%. Sequencing was done on a sample of blood. The receptors were sampled from a male donor with ankylosing spondylitis or in good health (not recorded which).

This clonotype has a handful of counts. The chain is built from TRBV6-6 and TRBJ2-7; perhaps TRBD2 as D (6 bases). In germline, CDR1 is MNHNY, CDR2 SVGAGI (reference sequence). The CDR3 totals 15 residues. With 5 bases removed from V and 0 bases from J, the gap between germline ends came to 14 bases. The CDR3 DNA reads as TGTGCCAGCAGTCGGCGGGACGTAAGCTCCTACGAGCAGTACGTC. This translates into CASSRRDVSSYEQYV.

V gene TRBV11-2 combines with J gene TRBJ1-6; possible D gene TRBD1, 5 bases. The CDR3 sequence is 13 residues long. CDR1 and CDR2 (germline): SGHAT, FQNNGV. V dropped 0 bases and J dropped 14 bases, with 11 bases sitting between them. The CDR3 protein is CASSLDLGVTLHF. CDR3 sequence (DNA): TGTGCCAGCAGCTTAGATCTAGGGGTAACCCTCCACTTT.

There are a few counts of this clonotype. This chain connects TRBV11-2 to TRBJ2-7; 8 nucleotides match TRBD1. V was pared by 2 bases and J by 6 bases, with 12 bases of the junction left unmatched. This CDR3 has 16 amino acids. Looked up from germline, CDR1 is SGHAT and CDR2 is FQNNGV. CDR3 nucleotides: TGTGCCAGCAGCTTAATCATTAGGACAGGGCGTCCCGAGCAGTACTTC. Amino acid sequence: CASSLIIRTGRPEQYF.

This clonotype appeared many times. V gene TRBV15 combines with J gene TRBJ2-3, with a weak D call TRBD1 (5 bases). The CDR3 consists of 16 residues. V shed 0 bases and J shed 2 bases, with 12 bases lying between them. Germline CDR1 LNHNV, CDR2 YYDKDF (reference sequence). CDR3 nucleotides: TGTGCCACCAGCAGAGAGGGGTATGGGGCCACAGATACGCAGTATTTT. Amino acid sequence: CATSREGYGATDTQYF.

There are many counts of this clonotype. The rearrangement joins TRBV6-5 to TRBJ2-2; TRBD1 is a possible D gene (6 bases). V lost 7 bases, J lost 2 bases, and 14 bases lay in between. In germline, CDR1 is MNHEY, CDR2 SVGAGI. The CDR3 runs 15 residues. The CDR3 protein is CASTPRQDNTGELFF. The DNA for the CDR3 is TGTGCCAGCACCCCTCGACAGGATAACACCGGGGAGCTGTTTTTT.

At least ten counts were recorded for this clonotype. The V gene is TRBV25-1, the J gene TRBJ2-3; D might be TRBD1 or TRBD2, each matching 5 bases. CDR1 and CDR2 from the germline V gene are MGHDK and SYGVNS. This CDR3 region has 15 residues. The V end was cut by 2 bases, the J end by 0 bases, with 9 bases between. CDR3 coding DNA: TGTGCCAGCAGTGAAGGGGACCGAAGCACAGATACGCAGTATTTT. It encodes CASSEGDRSTDTQYF.

This clonotype was counted many times. Written as DNA, the CDR3 is TGCAGCGCCCCCACAAGAGGAGGGCAGGGTGGAGAGACCCAGTACTTC. Translated, it gives CSAPTRGGQGGETQYF. The V gene is TRBV29-1, the J gene TRBJ2-5; weak D call: TRBD2 (6 bases). The CDR3 sequence is 16 residues long. V lost 7 bases and J 4 bases, leaving 25 bases between the germline ends. The V gene's germline CDR1 is SQVTM and CDR2 ANQGSEA.

A few counts support this clonotype. V is TRBV20-1 and J is TRBJ2-4; 8 positions agree with TRBD2. The CDR3 length is 13 residues. Germline values: CDR1 DFQATT, CDR2 SNEGSKA (reference sequence). Losses at the gene ends were 3 bases for V and 7 bases for J; bases not matched to a gene: 5. This CDR3 is CSASGGGLNIQYF. The CDR3 region has the DNA TGCAGTGCTAGCGGGGGGGGCCTGAACATTCAGTACTTC.

This clonotype was recorded many times. The chain links TRBV12-3 or TRBV12-4 to TRBJ2-5; 10 bases are a match to TRBD1. V gave up 5 bases and J gave up 5 bases; unmatched junction bases: 5. The length of the CDR3 is 14 residues. The CDR3 here is CASSRGQGVETQYF. The CDR3 bases are TGTGCCAGCAGTCGCGGACAGGGGGTTGAGACCCAGTACTTC.

The chain joins TRBV28 to TRBJ2-1, with a possible D match to TRBD2 (5 bases). The CDR3 is 15 residues long. Between the trimmed V and J ends, which lost 6 bases and 6 bases, there was a span of 18 bases. The germline gives CDR1 MDHEN, CDR2 SYDVKM. DNA for the CDR3: TGTGCCAGCAGCCTAGCCGAAGTCTCGCTCAATGAGCAGTTCTTC. It specifies CASSLAEVSLNEQFF.

This clonotype is judged medium-sized. V is TRBV3-1 and J is TRBJ2-3; 8 bases fit TRBD1. This CDR3 has 14 amino acids. Unmatched junction bases numbered 2, after V lost 5 bases and J lost 1 base. The germline gives CDR1 LGHDT, CDR2 YNNKEL (reference sequence). The CDR3 region is CASSGTGRTDTQYF. The CDR3 coding sequence is TGTGCCAGCAGCGGGACAGGACGCACAGATACGCAGTATTTT.

This clonotype was detected many times. The genes are TRBV3-1 and TRBJ2-2; D is unclear. From germline, CDR1 is LGHDT and CDR2 YNNKEL (reference sequence). Deletions cut 6 bases from V and 1 base from J, with 3 bases between. This CDR3 contains 12 residues. The CDR3 bases are TGTGCCAGCAGGAAGAACACCGGGGAGCTGTTTTTT. As protein: CASRKNTGELFF.

This rearrangement joins TRBV28 to TRBJ1-4; D is unclear. CDR3 size: 12 residues. Germline-derived CDR1 and CDR2 are MDHEN and SYDVKM. V lost 8 bases to trimming and J lost 8 bases, with 12 bases between them. CDR3 sequence reads: CASYSHPEKLFF. In nucleotides, the CDR3 is TGTGCCAGCTATTCCCATCCCGAAAAACTGTTTTTT.

This clonotype was counted many times. V and J are TRBV28 and TRBJ2-3; D unresolved. V lost 2 bases and J 2 bases, leaving 14 bases between the germline ends. CDR3 size: 16 residues. Germline V lookup: CDR1 MDHEN, CDR2 SYDVKM. The CDR3 nucleotides read TGTGCCAGCAGTTTAAGTAGTCAGGTCATCACAGATACGCAGTATTTT. It translates to CASSLSSQVITDTQYF.

The chain employs TRBV5-1 and TRBJ1-1; D not resolved. The germline V gene has CDR1 SGHRS and CDR2 YFSETQ. Trimming removed 2 bases from V and 1 base from J, with 15 bases in between. The CDR3 has 16 residues. The CDR3, as DNA: TGCGCCAGCAGCTTAGGTGGAGGGCAGAGGAACACTGAAGCTTTCTTT. Its translation is CASSLGGGQRNTEAFF.

This clonotype is medium-sized in the sample. The J gene is TRBJ2-1, the V gene TRBV7-9, with D perhaps TRBD2 (5 bases). Germline V gene lookup returns CDR1 SEHNR and CDR2 FQNEAQ (reference sequence). This CDR3 spans 16 amino acids. The germline V and J ends were trimmed by 1 base and 6 bases, with 16 bases remaining between them. The CDR3 protein is CASSLEASQSVNEQFF. CDR3 DNA: TGTGCCAGCAGCTTAGAGGCTAGCCAGTCCGTCAATGAGCAGTTCTTC.

This clonotype was recorded at least ten times. This rearrangement joins TRBV27 to TRBJ2-7; D perhaps matches TRBD1 (5 bases). Germline CDR1 reads MNHEY; CDR2 reads SMNVEV (reference sequence). There are 13 residues in the CDR3. V lost 8 bases and J 1 base, leaving 12 bases between the germline ends. This CDR3 reads CASGIRVSYEQYF. CDR3 bases: TGTGCCAGCGGTATCAGGGTATCCTACGAGCAGTACTTC.

The rearrangement uses TRBV14 and TRBJ2-1; no reliable D call. This CDR3 spans 13 amino acids. Trimming removed 5 bases from V and 11 bases from J, with 16 bases in between. CDR1 is SGHDN and CDR2 is FVKESK in the germline V gene. Here the CDR3 reads CASSSYLPAKQFF. CDR3 in DNA: TGTGCCAGCAGCTCTTACCTTCCAGCGAAGCAGTTCTTC.

The sample holds many counts of this clonotype. The chain links TRBV6-1 to TRBJ2-2; TRBD2 might be the D (6 bases). Germline loops: CDR1 MNHNS, CDR2 SASEGT. The V end lost 6 bases, the J end lost 4 bases, and 21 bases lay between the germline ends. The CDR3 runs 17 residues. In DNA form, the CDR3 reads TGTGCCAGCAGCTGGCCTTGGAGGGCAGCGCTCACCGGGGAGCTGTTTTTT. Translating gives CASSWPWRAALTGELFF.

This clonotype has a handful of counts. The chain links TRBV12-3 or TRBV12-4 to TRBJ2-2; 9 nucleotides align to TRBD1. The CDR3 spans 15 residues. V trimming: 7 bases; J trimming: 1 base; junction bases outside the gene matches: 4. The CDR3 spells CASKLGQGNTGELFF. The CDR3 DNA sequence: TGTGCCAGCAAACTGGGACAGGGGAACACCGGGGAGCTGTTTTTT.

This clonotype was observed at least ten times. The rearrangement links TRBV27 to TRBJ2-2, with D perhaps matching TRBD1 (5 bases). Germline assignment: CDR1 MNHEY and CDR2 SMNVEV (reference sequence). Trimming left V 5 bases short and J 4 bases short, with 11 bases between. The CDR3 has 14 residues. CDR3 residues: CASSLQGRTGELFF. The CDR3, as DNA: TGTGCCAGCAGTCTTCAGGGTCGCACCGGGGAGCTGTTTTTT.

The chain combines TRBV6-2 or TRBV6-3 with TRBJ1-1, with D hard to call. The V gene lost 7 bases and the J gene lost 4 bases, with 13 bases spanning the gap. The germline V gene encodes CDR1 MNHEY and CDR2 SVGEGT. The CDR3 contains 13 residues. The CDR3 region has the DNA TGTGCCAGCAAGTCAGTAGGGAGCACTGAAGCTTTCTTT. This encodes CASKSVGSTEAFF.